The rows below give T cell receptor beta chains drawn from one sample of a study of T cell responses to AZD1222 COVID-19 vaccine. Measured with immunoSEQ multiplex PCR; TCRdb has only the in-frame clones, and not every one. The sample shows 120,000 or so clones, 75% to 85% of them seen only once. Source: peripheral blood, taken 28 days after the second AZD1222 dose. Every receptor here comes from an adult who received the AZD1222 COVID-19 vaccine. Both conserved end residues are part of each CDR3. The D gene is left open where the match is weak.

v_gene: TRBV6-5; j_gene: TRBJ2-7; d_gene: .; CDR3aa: CATSTQIEQYF
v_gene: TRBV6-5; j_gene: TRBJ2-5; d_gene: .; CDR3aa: CASSYGPSVGAQYF
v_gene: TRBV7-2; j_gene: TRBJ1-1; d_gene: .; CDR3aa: CASSVQGLGTEAFF
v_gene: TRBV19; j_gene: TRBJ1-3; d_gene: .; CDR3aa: CASSISWTRGNTIYF
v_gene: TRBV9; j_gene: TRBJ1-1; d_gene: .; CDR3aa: CATLSGNTEAFF
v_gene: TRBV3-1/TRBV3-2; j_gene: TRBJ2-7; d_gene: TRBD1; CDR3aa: CASSPLGTGTGTYEQYF
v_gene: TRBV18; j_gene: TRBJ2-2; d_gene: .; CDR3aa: CASSPRTENTGELFF
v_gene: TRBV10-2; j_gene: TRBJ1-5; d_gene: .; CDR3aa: CASRRGVGNQPQHF
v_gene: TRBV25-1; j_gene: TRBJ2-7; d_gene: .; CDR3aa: CARRASAYEQYF
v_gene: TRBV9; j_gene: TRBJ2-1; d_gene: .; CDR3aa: CASSVAHLYNEQFF
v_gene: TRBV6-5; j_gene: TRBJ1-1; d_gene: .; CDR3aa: CASSFRMMNTEAFF
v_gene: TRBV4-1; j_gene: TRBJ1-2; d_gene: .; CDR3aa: CASSQATVGALNYGYTF
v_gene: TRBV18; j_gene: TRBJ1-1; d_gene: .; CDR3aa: CASSLQGRVTEAFF
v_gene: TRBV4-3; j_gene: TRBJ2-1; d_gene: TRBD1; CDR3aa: CASSQEETGAYNEQFF
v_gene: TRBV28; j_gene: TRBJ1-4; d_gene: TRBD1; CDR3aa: CASSFGDSLLEKLFF